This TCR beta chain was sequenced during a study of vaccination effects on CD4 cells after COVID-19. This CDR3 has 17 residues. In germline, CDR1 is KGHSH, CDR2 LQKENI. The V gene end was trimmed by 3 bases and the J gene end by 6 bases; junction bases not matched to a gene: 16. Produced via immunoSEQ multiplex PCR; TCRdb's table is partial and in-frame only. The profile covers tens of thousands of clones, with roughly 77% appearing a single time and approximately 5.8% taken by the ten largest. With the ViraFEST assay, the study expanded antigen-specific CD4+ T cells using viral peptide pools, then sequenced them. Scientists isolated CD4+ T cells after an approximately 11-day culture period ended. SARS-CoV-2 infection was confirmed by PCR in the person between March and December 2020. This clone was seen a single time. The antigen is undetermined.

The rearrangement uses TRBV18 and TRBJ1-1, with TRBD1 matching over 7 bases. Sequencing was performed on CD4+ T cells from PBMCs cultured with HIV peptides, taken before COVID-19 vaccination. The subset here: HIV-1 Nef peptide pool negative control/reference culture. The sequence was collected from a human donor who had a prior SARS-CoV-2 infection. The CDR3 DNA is TGTGCCAGCTCACCCCCAACAGGGGTCGGGATTTACGCTGAAGCTTTCTTT. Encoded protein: CASSPPTGVGIYAEAFF.